These 5 T cell receptor beta chains originate from one sample sequenced in a study of PD-1 blockade in mismatch repair-deficient tumors. The repertoire was sequenced with immunoSEQ multiplex PCR; TCRdb's copy has only in-frame clones and lacks some. Of 90,000 to 120,000 clones detected, approximately 83% appear once; the ten largest clones hold roughly 6.3%. The source material was peripheral blood, sampled approximately 35 weeks after starting pembrolizumab. All receptors derive from an adult with mismatch repair-deficient cancer.

This clone was seen a single time. The V gene is TRBV14, the J gene TRBJ2-1; TRBD2 agrees at 11 bases. In germline, CDR1 is SGHDN, CDR2 FVKESK. V lost 3 bases, J lost 13 bases, and 2 bases stayed unmatched. This CDR3 contains 12 residues. Written as DNA, the CDR3 is TGTGCCAGCAGCCAGGGACTAGCGGTTCAGTTCTTC. This sequence encodes CASSQGLAVQFF. Drawing the rest from reference TRBV14 and TRBJ2-1, the complete variable domain is EAGVTQFPSHSVIEKGQTVTLRCDPISGHDNLYWYRRVMGKEIKFLLHFVKESKQDESGMPNNRFLAERTGGTYSTLKVQPAELEDSGVYFCASSQGLAVQFFGPGTRLTVL.

V is TRBV25-1 and J is TRBJ1-1; D gene uncertain. V was shortened by 2 bases and J by 2 bases, with 9 bases between the two germline ends. CDR3 length: 14 amino acids. Germline lookup yields CDR1 MGHDK and CDR2 SYGVNS. The CDR3 DNA reads TGTGCCAGCAGTGAAAAGGCCGGCAACACTGAAGCTTTCTTT. Protein product: CASSEKAGNTEAFF.

The chain employs TRBV21-1 and TRBJ2-3; TRBD2, as called in the table, went unchecked against the DNA. TRBV21-1 is described as a pseudogene. The CDR3 length is 17 residues. CDR3 nucleotides: TGTGCCAGCGCCTTGGCTTTCACGGGAGGAGCGGCAGATACGCAGTATTTT. It yields the protein CASALAFTGGAADTQYF.

This sequence joins TRBV6-5 and TRBJ2-1; maybe TRBD2 (5 bases). The germline CDR1 and CDR2 sequences are MNHEY and SVGAGI. V was cut by 8 bases and J by 0 bases, with 11 bases left in between. The CDR3 contains 14 residues. DNA for the CDR3: TGTGCCAGCGGACTGAGAAGCTCCTACAATGAGCAGTTCTTC. It translates to CASGLRSSYNEQFF.

This clone turned up a few times. The rearrangement joins TRBV19 to TRBJ2-2; 7 bases line up with TRBD1. V shed 7 bases, J shed 3 bases, and the junction held 8 bases outside the gene matches. The V gene's germline CDR1 is LNHDA and CDR2 SQIVND (reference sequence). There are 15 residues in the CDR3. The CDR3 here is CASKTGSPDTGELFF. CDR3 nucleotide sequence: TGTGCCAGTAAGACAGGGTCCCCCGACACCGGGGAGCTGTTTTTT.